A single sample is the source of the 9 T cell receptor beta chains below, sequenced in a study of shared T cell receptors in the human thymus (dated by TCRdb to about 2021). Library preparation used the immunoSEQ multiplex PCR assay. Here the immuneACCESS table is served through TCRdb, limited to in-frame sequences with V and J called. Missing clones are a known gap in these copies; in checked studies unresolved V genes cover under half, and the rest lacks a known reason. In all, the sample holds approximately 760,000 clones, and over 75% of those were seen once. The leading ten clones occupy approximately 0.01% of the sample. This same sample was also taken into another study, of human thymus T cells.

Material: thymocytes. The source is a girl under three years old with a congenital heart defect. Donor details come from another sample of the same person, matched by shared clones.

This chain links TRBV7-2 with TRBJ2-7; 10 bases are a match to TRBD2. CDR3 length: 16 amino acids. Losses at the gene ends were 2 bases for V and 1 base for J; bases not matched to a gene: 5. Germline loops: CDR1 SGHTA, CDR2 FQGNSA. The CDR3 DNA sequence: TGTGCCAGCAGCTTAAGGGGACTAGCGCAGTCCTACGAGCAGTACTTC. Translation gives CASSLRGLAQSYEQYF.

This clone appeared a single time. The chain combines TRBV10-2 with TRBJ1-2, with 8 bases identical to TRBD1. CDR1 WSHSY and CDR2 SAAADI come from the germline V gene. The CDR3 is 15 amino acids. The V segment lost 4 bases and the J segment 4 bases; nucleotides outside the gene matches: 8. CDR3 sequence: CASSAPTGVGYGYTF. The CDR3 DNA reads TGCGCCAGCAGTGCCCCGACAGGGGTAGGCTATGGCTACACCTTC.

V and J are TRBV7-2 and TRBJ2-3; 11 nucleotides line up with TRBD2. This CDR3 comprises 17 residues. CDR1 and CDR2 (germline): SGHTA, FQGNSA. V lost 6 bases and J lost 8; bases outside the gene matches: 16. CDR3 protein: CASRSTSGGHSGGTQYF. In nucleotides, the CDR3 is TGTGCCAGCAGGTCTACTAGCGGGGGCCATTCGGGGGGTACGCAGTATTTT.

The V gene is TRBV19, the J gene TRBJ2-2; TRBD1 matches 9 bases. Germline CDR1 reads LNHDA; CDR2 reads SQIVND (reference sequence). The CDR3 covers 16 residues. V shed 9 bases and J 6 bases; nucleotides not matched to a gene: 14. In nucleotides, the CDR3 is TGTGCCAGGGCCACTACAGGGGGCGTTGCAGCCGGGGAGCTGTTTTTT. Protein: CARATTGGVAAGELFF.

This chain connects TRBV6-5 to TRBJ2-7; D remains unclear. V lost 2 bases and J 1 base, leaving 15 bases between the germline ends. There are 16 residues in the CDR3. In germline, CDR1 is MNHEY, CDR2 SVGAGI. The CDR3 nucleotides read TGTGCCAGCAGTTACGTTAAACTCCACCCATCCTACGAGCAGTACTTC. Translation gives CASSYVKLHPSYEQYF.

V is TRBV6-1 and J is TRBJ1-1; D perhaps matches TRBD1 (6 bases). The V gene's germline CDR1 is MNHNS and CDR2 SASEGT. CDR3 size: 14 residues. V was pared by 5 bases and J by 11 bases, with 21 bases between. CDR3 sequence (DNA): TGTGCCAGCAGTCGCAGCCACAGGGAGGGCGACGCTTTCTTT. This sequence encodes CASSRSHREGDAFF.

The genes are TRBV27 and TRBJ1-6, with 11 nucleotides matching TRBD1. J was trimmed by 10 bases and V by 5 bases; bases with no gene match: 7. The CDR3 has 15 amino acids. Per germline, CDR1 MNHEY and CDR2 SMNVEV (reference sequence). Here the CDR3 DNA reads TGTGCCAGCAGTCCGGACAGGGGGCAGGAATCACCCCTCCACTTT. It specifies CASSPDRGQESPLHF.

The rearrangement uses TRBV9 and TRBJ1-5; D possibly corresponds to TRBD1 (6 bases). The CDR3 loop spans 16 amino acids. Per germline, CDR1 SGDLS and CDR2 YYNGEE. Trimming took off 3 bases at V and 0 bases at J, with 13 bases between the two ends. The CDR3 coding sequence is TGTGCCAGCAGCGGAGGGACACTGCATAGCAATCAGCCCCAGCATTTT. Encoded protein: CASSGGTLHSNQPQHF.

In DNA form, the CDR3 reads TGTGCCACCAGCTCTCTGACAGCGCCCAACTATGGCTACACCTTC. The encoded protein is CATSSLTAPNYGYTF. The rearrangement links TRBV15 to TRBJ1-2; perhaps TRBD1 as D (5 bases). V lost 5 bases, J lost 2 bases, and 15 bases lay in between. This CDR3 contains 15 residues. Germline-derived CDR1 and CDR2 are LNHNV and YYDKDF (reference sequence). Looking up the rest from reference TRBV15 and TRBJ1-2 gives the full variable domain: DAMVIQNPRYQVTQFGKPVTLSCSQTLNHNVMYWYQQKSSQAPKLLFHYYDKDFNNEADTPDNFQSRRPNTSFCFLDIRSPGLGDTAMYLCATSSLTAPNYGYTFGSGTRLTVV.